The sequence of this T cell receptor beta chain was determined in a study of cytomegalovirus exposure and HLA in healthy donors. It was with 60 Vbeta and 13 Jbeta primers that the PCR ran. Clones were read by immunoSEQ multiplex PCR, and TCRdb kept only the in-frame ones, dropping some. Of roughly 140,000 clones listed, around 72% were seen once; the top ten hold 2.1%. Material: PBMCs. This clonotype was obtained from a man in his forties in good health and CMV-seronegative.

This CDR3 is CSTDSRWPQHF. As DNA, the CDR3 is TGCAGCACCGATAGCAGATGGCCCCAGCATTTT. The chain recombines TRBV20-1 with TRBJ1-5, with unresolved D. The CDR3 length is 11 residues. Per the germline V gene, CDR1 is DFQATT and CDR2 is SNEGSKA (reference sequence).